Listed below are T cell receptor beta chains from one sample, sequenced in a study of beta chain features in type 1 diabetes. Sequencing used immunoSEQ multiplex PCR; TCRdb keeps in-frame clones, though not all of them. The profile shows some 26,000 clones, about 71% of them singletons. The sequenced sample consisted of stem cell memory CD4+ T cells from blood. Receptors originate from a woman between 40 and 55 years old with type 1 diabetes. CDR3s include the opening cysteine and the closing phenylalanine or tryptophan. A D gene is named only where the DNA matches it firmly. The size field is filled for only some rows; it gives once, few, many or a size class.

TRBV18	once	TRBD1	TRBJ1-1	CASSRDRGRADTEAFF	TGTGCCAGCTCGCGTGACAGGGGGCGGGCGGACACTGAAGCTTTCTTT
TRBV6-6	-	-	TRBJ1-1	CASSYSEWTEAFF	TGTGCCAGCAGTTACTCGGAGTGGACTGAAGCTTTCTTT
TRBV7-3	-	-	TRBJ1-1	CASSLTGGTNTEAFF	TGTGCCAGCAGCTTAACGGGGGGGACGAACACTGAAGCTTTCTTT
TRBV7-9	-	-	TRBJ2-3	CASSLSSTDTQYF	TGTGCCAGCAGCTTATCTAGCACAGATACGCAGTATTTT
TRBV18	-	TRBD1	TRBJ2-2	CASSPGQGGSNTGELFF	TGTGCCAGCTCACCCGGACAGGGGGGATCGAACACCGGGGAGCTGTTTTTT
TRBV4-2	-	-	TRBJ1-1	CASSQESNRGTEAFF	TGTGCCAGCAGCCAGGAGTCTAACCGGGGCACTGAAGCTTTCTTT
TRBV11-3	-	-	TRBJ2-1	CASSLRGGEQFF	TGTGCCAGCAGCTTAAGAGGGGGTGAGCAGTTCTTC
TRBV18	-	-	TRBJ1-2	CASSPRRNYGYTF	TGTGCCAGCTCACCTCGGCGGAACTATGGCTACACCTTC
TRBV28	few	-	TRBJ1-1	CASSGAGGAMNTEAFF	TGTGCCAGCAGTGGGGCCGGGGGGGCCATGAACACTGAAGCTTTCTTT
TRBV14	few	-	TRBJ2-2	CASRLQGTGELFF	TGTGCCAGCCGGCTCCAGGGAACCGGGGAGCTGTTTTTT
TRBV27	once	TRBD2	TRBJ2-2	CASSTRASGRPGELFF	TGTGCCAGCAGTACCCGGGCTAGCGGTCGCCCCGGGGAGCTGTTTTTT
TRBV4-1	-	-	TRBJ1-1	CASSQAARRGAEAFF	TGTGCCAGCAGCCAAGCAGCCCGCCGGGGGGCTGAAGCTTTCTTT
TRBV10-3	-	TRBD1	TRBJ2-7	CAIRSGQGKGSYEQYF	TGTGCCATCAGATCCGGACAGGGTAAAGGGTCCTACGAGCAGTACTTC
TRBV19	-	TRBD2	TRBJ2-3	CASSDRASGRTTDTQYF	TGTGCCAGTAGTGACCGGGCTAGCGGGAGGACCACAGATACGCAGTATTTT
TRBV7-2	-	-	TRBJ2-3	CASSLMGPYTDTQYF	TGTGCCAGCAGCTTAATGGGGCCCTACACAGATACGCAGTATTTT
TRBV5-1	-	-	TRBJ2-7	CASTQTGLSSYEQYF	TGCGCCAGTACTCAAACAGGGCTTAGCTCCTACGAGCAGTACTTC
TRBV4-3	few	-	TRBJ1-4	CASSPRRPGNEKLFF	TGCGCCAGCAGCCCCCGGCGGCCCGGTAATGAAAAACTGTTTTTT
TRBV19	few	TRBD1	TRBJ1-5	CASRTGDHQPQHF	TGTGCCAGTAGGACAGGGGACCATCAGCCCCAGCATTTT
TRBV7-9	few	-	TRBJ1-1	CASSLQGGEAFF	TGTGCCAGCAGTTTACAGGGAGGTGAAGCTTTCTTT
TRBV21-1	-	-	TRBJ2-1	CASRLSGRGDEQFF	TGTGCCAGCAGGCTGAGCGGGAGAGGCGATGAGCAGTTCTTC
TRBV5-4	-	TRBD2	TRBJ2-2	CASSLPPGLAGAFITGELFF	TGTGCCAGCAGCTTACCCCCGGGACTAGCGGGGGCTTTTATCACCGGGGAGCTGTTTTTT
TRBV7-2	-	TRBD1	TRBJ2-7	CASSLDRDGSYEQYF	TGTGCCAGCAGCTTGGACAGGGATGGCTCCTACGAGCAGTACTTC
TRBV5-1	-	-	TRBJ2-2	CASSLGTPTGELFF	TGCGCCAGCAGCTTGGGGACACCCACCGGGGAGCTGTTTTTT
TRBV7-2	-	TRBD1	TRBJ2-5	CASSTRGQAQYF	TGTGCCAGCAGCACCCGTGGACAGGCCCAGTACTTC